The 13 T cell receptor beta chains below all came from one sample that was sequenced in a study of shared clonotypes between healthy human individuals. Generated by immunoSEQ multiplex PCR, the TCRdb table keeps only in-frame clones and is missing some. The table has about 2 million clones, over 85% seen once; the top ten hold around 1.1%. Positive CCR7 selection of CD45RO-negative cells yielded the naive CD8 cells, and terminally differentiated effector memory CD45RA+ cells were excluded. The specimen was naive CD8+ T cells sorted from blood. Every receptor here comes from a man younger than 35 in good health.

The V and J genes are TRBV4-2 and TRBJ1-2; TRBD1 matches at 7 bases. The junction had 13 bases not matched to a gene; V was cut back by 7 bases and J by 8 bases. The CDR3 spans 14 residues. Germline lookup yields CDR1 LGHNA and CDR2 YNFKEQ. In nucleotides, the CDR3 is TGTGCCAGCAACACTCTAGACAGGGCAGACGGCTACACCTTC. Translating gives CASNTLDRADGYTF.

The chain couples TRBV6-1 to TRBJ2-7; 9 positions match TRBD2. Germline values: CDR1 MNHNS, CDR2 SASEGT. V gave up 0 bases and J gave up 2 bases; unmatched junction bases: 5. This CDR3 is 16 amino acids long. The chain's CDR3 is CASSEARLAGTYEQYF. Here the CDR3 DNA reads TGTGCCAGCAGTGAAGCGCGGCTAGCGGGGACCTACGAGCAGTACTTC.

The CDR3 nucleotides read TGTGCCAGCAGCGTCCCGGGACTAGATAATGAGCAGTTCTTC. As protein: CASSVPGLDNEQFF. This rearrangement joins TRBV2 to TRBJ2-1, with 8 nucleotides matching TRBD2. The CDR3 extends over 14 amino acids. Trimming took 6 bases from V and 7 from J; bases not matched to a gene: 8. Germline loops: CDR1 SNHLY, CDR2 FYNNEI. Full variable domain (outside the CDR3, taken from reference TRBV2 and TRBJ2-1): EPEVTQTPSHQVTQMGQEVILRCVPISNHLYFYWYRQILGQKVEFLVSFYNNEISEKSEIFDDQFSVERPDGSNFTLKIRSTKLEDSAMYFCASSVPGLDNEQFFGPGTRLTVL.

This chain connects TRBV19 to TRBJ2-1, with D perhaps TRBD1 (6 bases). The germline V and J ends were trimmed by 5 bases and 10 bases, with 15 bases remaining between them. Germline CDR1 and CDR2: LNHDA and SQIVND (reference sequence). This CDR3 is built from 13 residues. The CDR3 nucleotides read TGTGCCAGTAGTCGCGTGCAGGGGACCGAGCAGTTCTTC. It codes for CASSRVQGTEQFF. Looking up the rest from reference TRBV19 and TRBJ2-1 gives the full variable domain: DGGITQSPKYLFRKEGQNVTLSCEQNLNHDAMYWYRQDPGQGLRLIYYSQIVNDFQKGDIAEGYSVSREKKESFPLTVTSAQKNPTAFYLCASSRVQGTEQFFGPGTRLTVL.

This chain uses TRBV27 with TRBJ1-6; D not resolved. This CDR3 contains 16 residues. Trimming pared 2 bases from V and 3 bases from J, leaving 11 bases between. Germline assignment: CDR1 MNHEY and CDR2 SMNVEV (reference sequence). Here the CDR3 reads CASSLNGMIYNSPLHF. CDR3 nucleotide sequence: TGTGCCAGCAGTTTAAACGGGATGATCTATAATTCACCCCTCCACTTT.

Points on this clone: Other DNA variants within this sample encode the same CDR3. This chain joins TRBV5-4 and TRBJ1-1; D unresolved. V gave up 0 bases and J gave up 6 bases, with 3 bases separating them. The CDR3 loop spans 11 amino acids. From germline, CDR1 is SGHNT and CDR2 YYREEE (reference sequence). CDR3 nucleotide sequence: TGTGCCAGCAGCTTGGCGGCTGAAGCTTTCTTT. Translating it yields CASSLAAEAFF.

In regard to this clone: The same CDR3 is also encoded by other DNA sequences in this sample. This chain joins TRBV7-9 and TRBJ2-7, with D unresolved. The CDR3 covers 13 residues. Trimming removed 1 base at V and 2 bases at J, with 6 bases between. Germline CDR1 is SEHNR and CDR2 is FQNEAQ (reference sequence). CDR3 nucleotide sequence: TGTGCCAGCAGCTTAGACGGACCCTACGAGCAGTACTTC. As protein: CASSLDGPYEQYF. Supplemented by reference TRBV7-9 and TRBJ2-7, the full variable domain reads DTGVSQNPRHKITKRGQNVTFRCDPISEHNRLYWYRQTLGQGPEFLTYFQNEAQLEKSRLLSDRFSAERPKGSFSTLEIQRTEQGDSAMYLCASSLDGPYEQYFGPGTRLTVT.

The rearrangement links TRBV19 to TRBJ2-1, with 8 bases that match TRBD2. V shed 5 bases, J shed 0 bases, and the junction held 6 bases outside the gene matches. Germline V gene lookup returns CDR1 LNHDA and CDR2 SQIVND (reference sequence). CDR3 length: 16 residues. The CDR3: CASSPERESSYNEQFF. The DNA of the CDR3 is TGTGCCAGTAGTCCGGAGCGGGAGAGCTCCTACAATGAGCAGTTCTTC. Using reference TRBV19 and TRBJ2-1 for the parts outside the CDR3, the full variable domain is DGGITQSPKYLFRKEGQNVTLSCEQNLNHDAMYWYRQDPGQGLRLIYYSQIVNDFQKGDIAEGYSVSREKKESFPLTVTSAQKNPTAFYLCASSPERESSYNEQFFGPGTRLTVL.

The chain combines TRBV6-5 with TRBJ2-7; no reliable D call. Germline V gene data show CDR1 as MNHEY and CDR2 as SVGAGI. The V gene lost 5 bases and the J gene lost 3 bases, with 17 bases spanning the gap. The CDR3 has 15 residues. The CDR3 DNA reads TGTGCCAGCAGTCCCGAGAGTGCTTGGTTCTACGAGCAGTACTTC. Protein product: CASSPESAWFYEQYF.

The chain uses TRBV2 and TRBJ2-6; D not certain. The CDR3 totals 12 residues. Germline assignment: CDR1 SNHLY and CDR2 FYNNEI. V gave up 7 bases and J gave up 4 bases, with 5 bases separating them. CDR3 region: CASNPGANVLTF. The CDR3 DNA reads TGTGCCAGCAACCCAGGGGCCAACGTCCTGACTTTC.

This sequence joins TRBV13 and TRBJ2-1; D remains unclear. This CDR3 has 12 amino acids. With 1 base removed from V and 7 bases from J, the gap between germline ends came to 5 bases. CDR1 PRHDT and CDR2 FYEKMQ come from the germline V gene (reference sequence). The chain's CDR3 is CASSLVLNEQFF. The CDR3 DNA is TGTGCCAGCAGCTTAGTCCTAAATGAGCAGTTCTTC.

The V call is TRBV28, the J call TRBJ1-2, with 10 bases aligning to TRBD1. This CDR3 comprises 17 residues. V was clipped by 1 base and J by 13 bases; unmatched bases: 18. CDR1 and CDR2 (germline): MDHEN, SYDVKM. The CDR3 sequence is CASSLSLIPMDRGVGTF. In DNA form, the CDR3 reads TGTGCCAGCAGTTTATCCCTAATACCCATGGACAGGGGGGTGGGCACCTTC.

The chain links TRBV30 to TRBJ1-1, with a weak D call TRBD1 (6 bases). V lost 0 bases and J lost 4, with 15 bases in between. CDR1 is GTSNPN and CDR2 is SVGIG in the germline V gene (reference sequence). CDR3 size: 15 residues. For the CDR3, the DNA is TGTGCCTGGAGTGTACTAGGGGGATTTGGCACTGAAGCTTTCTTT. Its protein is CAWSVLGGFGTEAFF.